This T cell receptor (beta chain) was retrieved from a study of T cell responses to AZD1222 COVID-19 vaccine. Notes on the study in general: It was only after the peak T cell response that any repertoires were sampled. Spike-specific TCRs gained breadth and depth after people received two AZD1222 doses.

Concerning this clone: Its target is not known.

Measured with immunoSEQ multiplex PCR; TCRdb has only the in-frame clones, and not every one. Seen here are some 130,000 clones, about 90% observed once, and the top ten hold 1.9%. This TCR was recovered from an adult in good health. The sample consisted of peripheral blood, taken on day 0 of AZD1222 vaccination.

The CDR3 DNA is TGTGCCAGCAGCTTTGAATTCAGGGGCAATCAGCCCCAGCATTTT. Amino acid sequence: CASSFEFRGNQPQHF. The gene calls are TRBV7-2 and TRBJ1-5; possible D gene TRBD1, 5 bases. Trimming took off 3 bases at V and 2 bases at J, with 11 bases between the two ends. This CDR3 is built from 15 residues. Germline lookup yields CDR1 SGHTA and CDR2 FQGNSA.